These 25 T cell receptor beta chains were all obtained from the same sample, sequenced in a study of T cells in narcolepsy. The assay was immunoSEQ multiplex PCR, and TCRdb's table has in-frame clones only and misses some. This table has roughly 20,000 clones, around four fifths appearing once. Material: memory (CD45RA-) CD4+ T cells from blood. These receptors originate from a human donor in good health.

There are a few counts of this clone. The V gene is TRBV7-3, the J gene TRBJ1-1; 7 positions match TRBD1. The germline gives CDR1 SGHTA, CDR2 FQGTGA. This CDR3 region has 13 residues. V trimming: 4 bases; J trimming: 1 base; junction bases outside the gene matches: 0. In DNA form, the CDR3 reads TGTGCCAGCAGCTCAGGGGGGAACACTGAAGCTTTCTTT. Translating gives CASSSGGNTEAFF.

This clone was counted between two and nine times. The rearrangement uses TRBV5-4 and TRBJ2-7; 7 nucleotides agree with TRBD2. Trimming cost V 3 bases and J 3 bases; bases outside gene matches: 12. Germline V gives CDR1 SGHNT, CDR2 YYREEE (reference sequence). This CDR3 has 16 residues. CDR3 residues: CASSSGGAIALYEQYF. Here the CDR3 DNA reads TGTGCCAGCAGCTCGGGAGGAGCGATCGCTCTCTACGAGCAGTACTTC.

The chain recombines TRBV7-7 with TRBJ1-3; D gene uncertain. Trimming took off 1 base at V and 0 bases at J, with 7 bases between the two ends. Germline V CDR1 and CDR2: SSHAT, FNYEAQ (reference sequence). The CDR3 sequence is 15 residues long. The CDR3 DNA is TGTGCCAGCAGCTTAGGGCGAGGCTCTGGAAACACCATATATTTT. This encodes CASSLGRGSGNTIYF.

This chain links TRBV27 with TRBJ1-1; possible D gene TRBD1, 5 bases. This CDR3 comprises 13 residues. The V gene lost 7 bases and the J gene lost 1 base, with 10 bases spanning the gap. The germline CDR1 and CDR2 sequences are MNHEY and SMNVEV (reference sequence). The CDR3: CASKFRENTEAFF. The CDR3 nucleotides read TGTGCCAGCAAATTCAGGGAGAACACTGAAGCTTTCTTT.

This clone has only a few counts. The chain combines TRBV6-6 with TRBJ2-7, with TRBD2 matching 10 bases. Germline values: CDR1 MNHNY, CDR2 SVGAGI (reference sequence). This CDR3 contains 14 residues. The junction had 12 bases not matched to a gene; V was cut back by 7 bases and J by 9 bases. CDR3 DNA: TGTGCCAGCACCTCTACTAGCGGGACCTCCGGGCAGTACTTC. Translated: CASTSTSGTSGQYF.

CDR3 amino acids: CAISESTSHKTQYF. The CDR3 bases are TGTGCCATCAGTGAGTCGACTAGCCATAAGACCCAGTACTTC. The genes are TRBV10-3 and TRBJ2-5, with TRBD2 matching over 7 bases. The germline gives CDR1 ENHRY, CDR2 SYGVKD. Trimming removed 0 bases from V and 6 bases from J; junction bases left unmatched: 4. CDR3 length equals 14 residues.

The V call is TRBV5-4, the J call TRBJ1-3; D might be TRBD1 (6 bases). Trimming stripped 2 bases from V and 8 bases from J, with 17 bases between. The CDR3 runs to 15 residues. Germline V CDR1 and CDR2: SGHNT, YYREEE (reference sequence). CDR3 loop: CASSFSWGAKDTIYF. CDR3 DNA: TGTGCCAGCAGCTTCTCATGGGGGGCAAAAGACACCATATATTTT.

The CDR3: CAWSYGGYETQYF. The CDR3 DNA reads TGTGCCTGGAGTTACGGAGGGTATGAGACCCAGTACTTC. J is TRBJ2-5 and V is TRBV30; perhaps TRBD2 as D (6 bases). V was trimmed by 2 bases and J by 5 bases, leaving 12 bases between them. The CDR3 sequence is 13 residues long. Germline V lookup: CDR1 GTSNPN, CDR2 SVGIG (reference sequence).

J is TRBJ1-4 and V is TRBV18; 11 nucleotides match TRBD1. This CDR3 spans 15 amino acids. The germline gives CDR1 KGHSH, CDR2 LQKENI. The trim removed 3 bases at V and 4 bases at J, leaving 1 base unmatched. CDR3 nucleotides: TGTGCCAGCTCACCGGGACAGGGGGGTAATGAAAAACTGTTTTTT. Protein product: CASSPGQGGNEKLFF.

The V and J genes are TRBV29-1 and TRBJ1-1, with D possibly TRBD1 on 6 matching bases. This CDR3 has 11 residues. V was pared by 7 bases and J by 2 bases, with 8 bases between. CDR1 and CDR2 (germline): SQVTM, ANQGSEA. The CDR3 DNA reads as TGCAGCGGGGGACACAACACTGAAGCTTTCTTT. It encodes CSGGHNTEAFF.

The rearrangement joins TRBV29-1 to TRBJ2-5; the D is unclear. The CDR3 has 14 amino acids. V lost 3 bases, J lost 2 bases, and 13 bases lay in between. Per germline, CDR1 SQVTM and CDR2 ANQGSEA. As DNA, the CDR3 is TGCAGCGTTGATCACGAGCACACTCAAGAGACCCAGTACTTC. As protein: CSVDHEHTQETQYF.

The chain links TRBV28 to TRBJ2-5; 7 bases agree with TRBD1. J gave up 3 bases and V 6 bases, and 7 bases lay outside the gene matches. The CDR3 runs to 14 residues. Germline CDR1 is MDHEN and CDR2 is SYDVKM. CDR3: CASSPGQSKETQYF. CDR3 in DNA: TGTGCCAGCAGCCCGGGACAGTCAAAAGAGACCCAGTACTTC. The complete variable domain, with remaining parts taken from reference TRBV28 and TRBJ2-5, reads DVKVTQSSRYLVKRTGEKVFLECVQDMDHENMFWYRQDPGLGLRLIYFSYDVKMKEKGDIPEGYSVSREKKERFSLILESASTNQTSMYLCASSPGQSKETQYFGPGTRLLVL.

The V call is TRBV9, the J call TRBJ1-1, with D perhaps matching TRBD1 (5 bases). This CDR3 comprises 15 residues. Germline V lookup: CDR1 SGDLS, CDR2 YYNGEE. The V and J ends lost 4 bases and 0 bases respectively, with 13 bases between them. For the CDR3, the DNA is TGTGCCAGCAGCCCGACAGTTTACATGAACACTGAAGCTTTCTTT. Protein: CASSPTVYMNTEAFF.

This chain connects TRBV11-1 to TRBJ1-1, with a tentative D call TRBD1 (5 bases). V was clipped by 8 bases and J by 2 bases, with 12 bases between them. Germline V lookup: CDR1 SGHAT, CDR2 FQDESV (reference sequence). This CDR3 has 13 amino acids. The CDR3 DNA follows: TGTGCCAGCTTCCGGGACGGAAACACTGAAGCTTTCTTT. Translated, it gives CASFRDGNTEAFF. Drawing the rest from reference TRBV11-1 and TRBJ1-1, the complete variable domain is EAEVAQSPRYKITEKSQAVAFWCDPISGHATLYWYRQILGQGPELLVQFQDESVVDDSQLPKDRFSAERLKGVDSTLKIQPAELGDSAMYLCASFRDGNTEAFFGQGTRLTVV.

This chain uses TRBV11-1 with TRBJ2-5; D may match TRBD1 or TRBD2 (5 bases each). The V end lost 3 bases, the J end lost 5 bases, and 10 bases lay between the germline ends. The germline gives CDR1 SGHAT, CDR2 FQDESV (reference sequence). This CDR3 is 13 amino acids long. As DNA, the CDR3 is TGTGCCAGCAGCTTTGGGACGCTGGAGACCCAGTACTTC. It is translated as CASSFGTLETQYF.

The chain combines TRBV7-9 with TRBJ1-5; D remains unclear. CDR1 is SEHNR, CDR2 FQNEAQ, per germline (reference sequence). This CDR3 spans 13 amino acids. Trimming removed 5 bases at V and 4 bases at J, with 9 bases between. The CDR3, as DNA: TGTGCCAGCAGCCCGGACGGGAATCAGCCCCAGCATTTT. This gives the protein CASSPDGNQPQHF.

A few counts support this clone. The gene calls are TRBV11-2 and TRBJ1-1; D is undetermined. V lost 5 bases and J lost 1, with 8 bases in between. The CDR3 consists of 13 residues. Germline V lookup: CDR1 SGHAT, CDR2 FQNNGV. CDR3 in DNA: TGTGCCAGCAGCCCCCGGGGGAACACTGAAGCTTTCTTT. The encoded protein is CASSPRGNTEAFF.

The chain joins TRBV29-1 to TRBJ2-2; D is undetermined. Germline lookup yields CDR1 SQVTM and CDR2 ANQGSEA. The CDR3 is 14 residues long. The V end lost 5 bases, the J end lost 4 bases, and 14 bases lay between the germline ends. CDR3: CSVSSGSPTGELFF. Written as DNA, the CDR3 is TGCAGCGTTTCGTCCGGTTCACCCACCGGGGAGCTGTTTTTT.

The J gene is TRBJ2-1, the V gene TRBV4-2, with 8 bases aligning to TRBD2. The CDR3 loop spans 16 amino acids. CDR1 and CDR2 from the germline V gene are LGHNA and YNFKEQ. J gave up 4 bases and V 1 base, and 6 bases lay outside the gene matches. This CDR3 is CASSQAGVAGYNEQFF. The CDR3 DNA reads as TGTGCCAGCAGCCAAGCCGGGGTAGCGGGATACAATGAGCAGTTCTTC.

As to this clone: Distinct nucleotide sequences in the sample also encode this CDR3. The chain employs TRBV28 and TRBJ1-1; no firm D call. Trimming shortened V by 7 bases and J by 2 bases, and 5 bases separated the two germline ends. Germline lookup yields CDR1 MDHEN and CDR2 SYDVKM. The CDR3 has 11 residues. CDR3: CASTLNTEAFF. CDR3 bases: TGTGCCAGCACCTTAAACACTGAAGCTTTCTTT.

The chain joins TRBV5-4 to TRBJ2-1; 7 bases match TRBD2. Trimming cost V 4 bases and J 8 bases; bases outside gene matches: 6. The CDR3 sequence is 13 residues long. Germline CDR1 is SGHNT and CDR2 is YYREEE (reference sequence). The CDR3 DNA follows: TGTGCCAGCAGCGAACTAGCGAACGATGAGCAGTTCTTC. Translating gives CASSELANDEQFF.

This clone was recorded once. The genes are TRBV7-9 and TRBJ1-3; D call uncertain. Germline V gene lookup returns CDR1 SEHNR and CDR2 FQNEAQ (reference sequence). V was shortened by 4 bases and J by 3 bases, with 16 bases between the two germline ends. This CDR3 is 16 amino acids long. The CDR3 here is CASSSSPIFHGNTIYF. CDR3 in DNA: TGTGCCAGCAGCTCAAGTCCCATATTTCATGGAAACACCATATATTTT.

This clone has a single count. The gene calls are TRBV14 and TRBJ2-3; no definite D call. The V gene's germline CDR1 is SGHDN and CDR2 FVKESK. Trimming took off 1 base at V and 11 bases at J, with 10 bases between the two ends. This CDR3 is built from 12 residues. CDR3 protein: CASSQAIAVQYF. CDR3 sequence (DNA): TGTGCCAGCAGCCAAGCGATAGCAGTGCAGTATTTT.

The rearrangement links TRBV27 to TRBJ2-5; unclear D gene. V lost 2 bases and J 4 bases, leaving 8 bases between the germline ends. Germline CDR1 reads MNHEY; CDR2 reads SMNVEV (reference sequence). This CDR3 spans 13 amino acids. CDR3 sequence: CASSLKEGETQYF. CDR3 nucleotides: TGTGCCAGCAGTTTAAAAGAAGGAGAGACCCAGTACTTC.

The chain recombines TRBV7-8 with TRBJ2-2; unclear D gene. Germline-derived CDR1 and CDR2 are SGHVS and FQNEAQ. The CDR3 length is 15 residues. V gave up 4 bases and J gave up 1 base, with 10 bases separating them. In DNA, the CDR3 is TGTGCCAGCAGCTCCTCAGACTGGAACACCGGGGAGCTGTTTTTT. It is translated as CASSSSDWNTGELFF.